Following are 16 T cell receptor beta chains from one sample sequenced in a study of OX40 agonist ivuxolimab in advanced cancers. Only in-frame clones appear in the TCRdb table, and some are missing; sequencing was by immunoSEQ multiplex PCR. The sample has approximately 44,000 clones, around 80% seen once. The sequencing used CD4+ or CD8+ T cells sorted from blood, collected in a trial of the OX40 agonist ivuxolimab. These TCRs come from an adult with an advanced solid tumor such as melanoma, head and neck, liver or kidney cancer.

This rearrangement joins TRBV7-9 to TRBJ2-1, with 7 bases fitting TRBD2. CDR3 length: 14 amino acids. Germline V gene lookup returns CDR1 SEHNR and CDR2 FQNEAQ (reference sequence). J was trimmed by 4 bases and V by 5 bases; bases with no gene match: 5. CDR3 sequence: CASSPPGGYNEQFF. CDR3 DNA sequence: TGTGCCAGCAGCCCTCCCGGGGGGTACAATGAGCAGTTCTTC.

This chain's CDR3 is CATNRQSNYGYTF. The CDR3 nucleotides are TGTGCCACAAACCGACAGTCAAACTATGGCTACACCTTC. The chain has TRBV15 and TRBJ1-2; the D gene is possibly TRBD1 (5 bases). CDR3 length equals 13 residues. V lost 9 bases, J lost 2 bases, and 13 bases lay in between. The germline V gene has CDR1 LNHNV and CDR2 YYDKDF (reference sequence).

The J gene is TRBJ2-7, the V gene TRBV10-3; TRBD1 agrees at 10 bases. The CDR3 sequence is 18 residues long. V shed 6 bases, J shed 2 bases, and the junction held 16 bases outside the gene matches. Per germline, CDR1 ENHRY and CDR2 SYGVKD. For the CDR3, the DNA is TGTGCCATCAGGGACCCCTCTAAGGACAGGGGGAGAACCTACGAGCAGTACTTC. Translated: CAIRDPSKDRGRTYEQYF.

The chain is built from TRBV5-1 and TRBJ1-3; D is possibly TRBD1 (5 bases). Germline V CDR1 and CDR2: SGHRS, YFSETQ. V was cut by 0 bases and J by 4 bases, with 8 bases left in between. The CDR3 is 14 residues long. CDR3 bases: TGCGCCAGCAGCTTGGCGGGGGTCGGAAACACCATATATTTT. Protein product: CASSLAGVGNTIYF.

CDR3: CASSLPTSGHNEQFF. The CDR3 nucleotides are TGTGCCAGCAGCTTGCCGACTAGCGGCCACAATGAGCAGTTCTTC. The chain carries TRBV7-2 and TRBJ2-1, with 9 positions matching TRBD2. J was trimmed by 5 bases and V by 3 bases; bases with no gene match: 5. The CDR3 covers 15 residues. The germline gives CDR1 SGHTA, CDR2 FQGNSA. Full variable domain (rest looked up from reference TRBV7-2 and TRBJ2-1): GAGVSQSPSNKVTEKGKDVELRCDPISGHTALYWYRQSLGQGLEFLIYFQGNSAPDKSGLPSDRFSAERTGGSVSTLTIQRTQQEDSAVYLCASSLPTSGHNEQFFGPGTRLTVL.

V is TRBV18 and J is TRBJ1-4, with 10 nucleotides matching TRBD1. This CDR3 spans 15 amino acids. The V gene's germline CDR1 is KGHSH and CDR2 LQKENI. V was pared by 3 bases and J by 8 bases, with 6 bases of the junction left unmatched. CDR3 DNA sequence: TGTGCCAGCTCACCCTGGGACAGGGGAGACGAAAAACTGTTTTTT. This codes for CASSPWDRGDEKLFF.

V gene TRBV18 combines with J gene TRBJ2-6, with 7 positions matching TRBD1. This CDR3 is 17 amino acids long. Germline CDR1 KGHSH, CDR2 LQKENI. J gave up 1 base and V 4 bases, and 7 bases lay outside the gene matches. CDR3 DNA sequence: TGTGCCAGCTCACTGAGACAGGGTTTATCTGGGGCCAACGTCCTGACTTTC. Encoded protein: CASSLRQGLSGANVLTF. The full variable domain, completed using reference TRBV18 and TRBJ2-6, is NAGVMQNPRHLVRRRGQEARLRCSPMKGHSHVYWYRQLPEEGLKFMVYLQKENIIDESGMPKERFSAEFPKEGPSILRIQQVVRGDSAAYFCASSLRQGLSGANVLTFGAGSRLTVL.

The chain joins TRBV6-6 to TRBJ1-4; D gene unclear. The CDR3 totals 14 residues. CDR1 and CDR2 (germline): MNHNY, SVGAGI (reference sequence). The germline V and J ends were trimmed by 0 bases and 6 bases, with 8 bases remaining between them. CDR3 coding DNA: TGTGCCAGCAGTTACTCAAGTCCCGATGAAAAACTGTTTTTT. Amino acids: CASSYSSPDEKLFF.

V gene TRBV6-1 combines with J gene TRBJ1-1; D gene ambiguous. This CDR3 has 12 amino acids. Germline V gene data show CDR1 as MNHNS and CDR2 as SASEGT. Trimming stripped 10 bases from V and 6 bases from J, with 15 bases between. The chain's CDR3 is CATRRPYSEAFF. The CDR3 coding sequence is TGTGCCACCCGACGGCCCTACTCTGAAGCTTTCTTT.

The V call is TRBV28, the J call TRBJ1-5; D is unclear. Trimming removed 1 base from V and 4 bases from J, with 8 bases in between. The CDR3 covers 14 residues. Germline V CDR1 and CDR2: MDHEN, SYDVKM. In DNA form, the CDR3 reads TGTGCCAGCAGTTTATTGCTGGCAAATCAGCCCCAGCATTTT. Translating gives CASSLLLANQPQHF.

V and J are TRBV19 and TRBJ1-1; D call uncertain. Looked up from germline, CDR1 is LNHDA and CDR2 is SQIVND (reference sequence). V lost 3 bases and J 1 base, leaving 21 bases between the germline ends. CDR3 length: 18 amino acids. This chain's CDR3 is CASSIRTSAGFRNTEAFF. The CDR3 region has the DNA TGTGCCAGTAGTATTAGGACCTCCGCGGGATTTAGGAACACTGAAGCTTTCTTT.

The genes are TRBV19 and TRBJ2-2; D is undetermined. Trimming pared 8 bases from V and 0 bases from J, leaving 10 bases between. The CDR3 spans 14 residues. The V gene's germline CDR1 is LNHDA and CDR2 SQIVND (reference sequence). The CDR3 region is CASSPGPNTGELFF. The CDR3 nucleotides read TGTGCCAGTTCACCGGGTCCGAACACCGGGGAGCTGTTTTTT.

The genes are TRBV7-9 and TRBJ1-6; TRBD1 matches 7 bases. V lost 5 bases, J lost 11 bases, and 12 bases stayed unmatched. The CDR3 is 15 amino acids. CDR1 is SEHNR and CDR2 is FQNEAQ in the germline V gene (reference sequence). This CDR3 is CASSNGRDRRAPLHF. As DNA, the CDR3 is TGTGCCAGCAGCAACGGCCGGGACAGACGTGCACCCCTCCACTTT.

V gene TRBV19 combines with J gene TRBJ2-1; unclear D gene. From germline, CDR1 is LNHDA and CDR2 SQIVND (reference sequence). V was shortened by 3 bases and J by 11 bases, with 8 bases between the two germline ends. The CDR3 is 11 amino acids. This CDR3 is CASSISEQQFF. DNA for the CDR3: TGTGCCAGTAGTATCTCAGAACAGCAGTTCTTC. Together with reference TRBV19 and TRBJ2-1, the CDR3 gives the full variable domain: DGGITQSPKYLFRKEGQNVTLSCEQNLNHDAMYWYRQDPGQGLRLIYYSQIVNDFQKGDIAEGYSVSREKKESFPLTVTSAQKNPTAFYLCASSISEQQFFGPGTRLTVL.

The V gene is TRBV5-4, the J gene TRBJ2-3; perhaps TRBD2 as D (6 bases). This CDR3 spans 15 amino acids. V gave up 0 bases and J gave up 2 bases, with 10 bases separating them. Germline CDR1 SGHNT, CDR2 YYREEE (reference sequence). CDR3: CASSLGAGTTDTQYF. The DNA for the CDR3 is TGTGCCAGCAGCTTGGGTGCGGGGACCACAGATACGCAGTATTTT.

This clone was observed a few times. The chain has TRBV5-6 and TRBJ1-2; 10 bases line up with TRBD1. The CDR3 length is 13 residues. Trimming took 9 bases from V and 7 from J; bases not matched to a gene: 9. CDR1 SGHDT and CDR2 YYEEEE come from the germline V gene. This CDR3 is CATRDRGMGGYTF. Written as DNA, the CDR3 is TGTGCCACCCGGGACAGGGGTATGGGTGGCTACACCTTC.